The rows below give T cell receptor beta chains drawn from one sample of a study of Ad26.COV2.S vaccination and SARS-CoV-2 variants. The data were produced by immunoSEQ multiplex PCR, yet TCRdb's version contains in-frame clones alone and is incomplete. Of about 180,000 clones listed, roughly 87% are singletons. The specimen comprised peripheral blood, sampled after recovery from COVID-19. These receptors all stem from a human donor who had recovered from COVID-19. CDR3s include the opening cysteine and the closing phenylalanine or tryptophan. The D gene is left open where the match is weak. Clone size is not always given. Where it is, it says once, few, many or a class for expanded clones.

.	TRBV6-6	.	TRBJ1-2	CASIPPSGYGYTF	TGTGCCAGCATCCCACCATCCGGCTATGGCTACACCTTC
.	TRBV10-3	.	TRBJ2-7	CATLDHLDGSSYEQYF	TGTGCCACTTTAGACCATCTTGACGGAAGCTCCTACGAGCAGTACTTC
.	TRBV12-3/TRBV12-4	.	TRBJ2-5	CASSMTRETQYF	TGTGCCAGCAGTATGACGAGAGAGACCCAGTACTTC
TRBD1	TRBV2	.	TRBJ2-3	CASRTGQGQDTQYF	TGTGCCAGCAGGACGGGACAGGGACAAGATACGCAGTATTTT
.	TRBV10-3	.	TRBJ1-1	CAIRAMNTEAFF	TGTGCCATCAGGGCAATGAACACTGAAGCTTTCTTT
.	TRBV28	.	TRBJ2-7	CASSPPDRMGDF	TGTGCCAGCAGTCCCCCTGACAGGATGGGGGACTTC
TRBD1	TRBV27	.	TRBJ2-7	CASSLRILQGEGPYEQYF	TGTGCCAGCAGCTTAAGGATACTACAGGGGGAAGGGCCCTACGAGCAGTACTTC
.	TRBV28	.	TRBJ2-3	CASSLDPRPGTQYF	TGTGCCAGCAGTTTGGACCCCCGTCCGGGTACGCAGTATTTT
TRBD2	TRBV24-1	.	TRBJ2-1	CAPNGGLADDPPPYNEQFF	TGTGCCCCCAATGGGGGACTAGCGGACGACCCTCCTCCGTACAATGAGCAGTTCTTC
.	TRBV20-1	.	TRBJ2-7	CSASQGNEQYF	TGCAGTGCTAGTCAAGGTAACGAGCAGTACTTC
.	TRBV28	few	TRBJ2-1	CASSPAGEGDEQFF	TGTGCCAGCAGCCCTGCGGGGGAGGGGGATGAGCAGTTCTTC
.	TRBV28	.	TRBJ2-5	CASREGQETQYF	TGTGCCAGCAGAGAGGGGCAAGAGACCCAGTACTTC
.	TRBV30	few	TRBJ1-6	CAWTSGTNFHNSPLHF	TGTGCCTGGACCTCAGGTACAAACTTCCATAATTCACCCCTCCACTTT
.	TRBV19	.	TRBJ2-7	CASSTPASSYEQYF	TGTGCCAGTAGTACCCCCGCCAGCTCCTACGAGCAGTACTTC
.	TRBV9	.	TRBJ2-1	CASSLIPWNEQFF	TGTGCCAGCAGCCTCATACCTTGGAATGAGCAGTTCTTC
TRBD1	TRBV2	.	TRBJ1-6	CASSDSRGLVGSPLHF	TGTGCCAGCAGTGATTCGAGGGGGCTGGTAGGATCACCCCTCCACTTT
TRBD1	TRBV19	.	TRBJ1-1	CASNYRGTEAFF	TGTGCCAGCAATTACAGGGGTACTGAAGCTTTCTTT
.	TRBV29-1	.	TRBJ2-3	CSVDPGADTQYF	TGCAGCGTGGACCCGGGGGCGGATACGCAGTATTTT
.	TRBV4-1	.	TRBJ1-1	CASSQQGYGGTEAFF	TGCGCCAGCAGCCAACAGGGGTACGGGGGCACTGAAGCTTTCTTT
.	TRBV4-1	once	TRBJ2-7	CASSQKSSYQGYEQYF	TGCGCCAGCAGTCAAAAGTCATCTTACCAGGGGTACGAGCAGTACTTC
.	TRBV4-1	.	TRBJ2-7	CASSQDQMSSYEQYF	TGCGCCAGCAGCCAAGACCAGATGAGCTCCTACGAGCAGTACTTC
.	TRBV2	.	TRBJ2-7	CASGKRGPGEQYF	TGTGCCAGCGGAAAGAGGGGTCCGGGCGAGCAGTACTTC
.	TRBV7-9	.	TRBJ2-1	CASSLDNSYNEQFF	TGTGCCAGCAGCTTAGACAACTCCTACAATGAGCAGTTCTTC
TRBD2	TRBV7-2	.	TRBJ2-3	CASSLGSGWDTQYF	TGTGCCAGCAGCTTAGGTAGCGGGTGGGATACGCAGTATTTT
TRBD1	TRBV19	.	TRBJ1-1	CASSPWTGSTEAFF	TGTGCCAGCAGCCCCTGGACAGGGAGTACTGAAGCTTTCTTT
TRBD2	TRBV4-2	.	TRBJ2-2	CASSQDPGLAANTGELFF	TGTGCCAGCAGCCAAGATCCCGGGCTAGCGGCTAACACCGGGGAGCTGTTTTTT
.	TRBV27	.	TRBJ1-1	CASSSFQGNTEAFF	TGTGCCAGCAGTTCATTCCAGGGGAACACTGAAGCTTTCTTT
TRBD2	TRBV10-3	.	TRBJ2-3	CAISGLAVSTDTQYF	TGTGCCATCAGTGGTCTAGCGGTTAGCACAGATACGCAGTATTTT
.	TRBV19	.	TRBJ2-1	CASTASGASSYNEQFF	TGTGCCAGTACCGCAAGTGGGGCTAGCTCCTACAATGAGCAGTTCTTC
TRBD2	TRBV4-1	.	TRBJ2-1	CASSPRTSGGIPRNNEQFF	TGCGCCAGCAGCCCAAGGACTAGCGGGGGGATCCCTCGAAACAATGAGCAGTTCTTC
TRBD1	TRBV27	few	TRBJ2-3	CASSSGQFPRRDTQYF	TGTGCCAGCAGTTCGGGACAGTTCCCCCGTCGGGATACGCAGTATTTT
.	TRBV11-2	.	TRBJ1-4	CASSLSGGGINEKLFF	TGTGCCAGCAGCTTAAGTGGGGGTGGTATTAATGAAAAACTGTTTTTT
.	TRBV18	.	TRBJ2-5	CASSLGAGETQYF	TGTGCCAGCTCACTGGGGGCAGGGGAGACCCAGTACTTC
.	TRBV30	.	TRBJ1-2	CAWSSTGYGYTF	TGTGCCTGGAGTTCGACAGGATATGGCTACACCTTC
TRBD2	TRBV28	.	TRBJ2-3	CASSQWGLAGGTDTQYF	TGTGCCAGCAGTCAATGGGGACTAGCGGGGGGCACAGATACGCAGTATTTT
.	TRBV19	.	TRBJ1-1	CASTSLTGALNTEAFF	TGTGCCAGTACCTCCCTAACGGGGGCCCTAAACACTGAAGCTTTCTTT
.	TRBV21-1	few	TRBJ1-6	CASSNSPDRENSPLHF	TGTGCCAGCAGCAATTCACCGGACAGGGAAAATTCACCCCTCCACTTT
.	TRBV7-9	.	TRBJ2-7	CASSLSGLSSYEQYF	TGTGCCAGCAGCCTCTCGGGACTTAGCTCCTACGAGCAGTACTTC
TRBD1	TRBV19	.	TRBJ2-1	CASSIYIGQGAREQFF	TGTGCCAGTAGTATCTATATCGGACAGGGGGCGCGGGAGCAGTTCTTC
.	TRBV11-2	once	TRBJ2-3	CASSLDTRGRGTDTQYF	TGTGCCAGCAGCTTAGATACGAGGGGGAGGGGCACAGATACGCAGTATTTT
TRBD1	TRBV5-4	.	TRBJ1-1	CASSSTTGVGTEAFF	TGTGCCAGCAGCTCGACCACAGGGGTGGGCACTGAAGCTTTCTTT
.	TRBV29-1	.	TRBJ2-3	CSVESGRSAQYF	TGCAGCGTTGAATCAGGGCGGTCGGCGCAGTATTTT
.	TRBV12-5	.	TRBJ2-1	CASRGSGKPYNEQFF	TGTGCTAGTCGGGGTAGCGGCAAACCCTACAATGAGCAGTTCTTC
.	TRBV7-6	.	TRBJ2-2	CASSPNLGTPNTGELFF	TGTGCCAGCAGCCCTAACTTGGGGACACCGAACACCGGGGAGCTGTTTTTT
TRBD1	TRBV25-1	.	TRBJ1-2	CASSLQGASDGYTF	TGTGCCAGCAGCTTACAGGGGGCGTCAGATGGCTACACCTTC
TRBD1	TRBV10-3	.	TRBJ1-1	CAIKQDRMNTEAFF	TGTGCCATCAAGCAGGACAGGATGAACACTGAAGCTTTCTTT
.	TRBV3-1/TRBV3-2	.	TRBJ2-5	CASSQGAGNQETQYF	TGTGCCAGCAGCCAAGGTGCCGGGAACCAAGAGACCCAGTACTTC
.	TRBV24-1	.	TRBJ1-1	CATSDPRQLEAFF	TGTGCCACCAGTGATCCGAGACAGCTTGAAGCTTTCTTT
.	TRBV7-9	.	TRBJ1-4	CASSLAQGYGDRKLFF	TGTGCCAGCAGCTTGGCCCAGGGCTACGGGGATAGAAAACTGTTTTTT
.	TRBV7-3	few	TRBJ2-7	CASSLSPDPYEQYF	TGTGCCAGCAGCTTAAGCCCAGACCCCTACGAGCAGTACTTC
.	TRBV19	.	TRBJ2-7	CASDRDFGEQYF	TGTGCCTCCGACAGGGACTTCGGCGAGCAGTACTTC
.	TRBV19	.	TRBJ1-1	CASSHIVALRNTEAFF	TGTGCCAGTAGCCATATAGTCGCCCTCCGAAACACTGAAGCTTTCTTT